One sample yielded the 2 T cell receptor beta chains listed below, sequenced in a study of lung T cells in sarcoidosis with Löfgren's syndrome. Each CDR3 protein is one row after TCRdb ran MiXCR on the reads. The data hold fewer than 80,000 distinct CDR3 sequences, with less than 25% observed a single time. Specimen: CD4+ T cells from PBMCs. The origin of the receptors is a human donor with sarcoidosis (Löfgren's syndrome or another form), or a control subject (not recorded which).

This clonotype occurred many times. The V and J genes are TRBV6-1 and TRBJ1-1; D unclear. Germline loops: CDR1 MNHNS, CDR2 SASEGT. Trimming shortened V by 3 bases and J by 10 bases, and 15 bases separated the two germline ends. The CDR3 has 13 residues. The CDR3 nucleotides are TGTGCCAGCAGTGAGAGAACGGCCCGGCGAGCTTTCTTT. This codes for CASSERTARRAFF.

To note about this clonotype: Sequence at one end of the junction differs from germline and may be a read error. The CDR3 DNA reads TGTGCCAGCAGCCTTCAACTAGCGGGAGGGAACGAGCAGTGCTTC. Translated, it gives CASSLQLAGGNEQCF. The gene calls are TRBV7-2 and TRBJ2-7; 13 positions agree with TRBD2. CDR1 is SGHTA, CDR2 FQGNSA, per germline. The CDR3 sequence is 15 residues long.